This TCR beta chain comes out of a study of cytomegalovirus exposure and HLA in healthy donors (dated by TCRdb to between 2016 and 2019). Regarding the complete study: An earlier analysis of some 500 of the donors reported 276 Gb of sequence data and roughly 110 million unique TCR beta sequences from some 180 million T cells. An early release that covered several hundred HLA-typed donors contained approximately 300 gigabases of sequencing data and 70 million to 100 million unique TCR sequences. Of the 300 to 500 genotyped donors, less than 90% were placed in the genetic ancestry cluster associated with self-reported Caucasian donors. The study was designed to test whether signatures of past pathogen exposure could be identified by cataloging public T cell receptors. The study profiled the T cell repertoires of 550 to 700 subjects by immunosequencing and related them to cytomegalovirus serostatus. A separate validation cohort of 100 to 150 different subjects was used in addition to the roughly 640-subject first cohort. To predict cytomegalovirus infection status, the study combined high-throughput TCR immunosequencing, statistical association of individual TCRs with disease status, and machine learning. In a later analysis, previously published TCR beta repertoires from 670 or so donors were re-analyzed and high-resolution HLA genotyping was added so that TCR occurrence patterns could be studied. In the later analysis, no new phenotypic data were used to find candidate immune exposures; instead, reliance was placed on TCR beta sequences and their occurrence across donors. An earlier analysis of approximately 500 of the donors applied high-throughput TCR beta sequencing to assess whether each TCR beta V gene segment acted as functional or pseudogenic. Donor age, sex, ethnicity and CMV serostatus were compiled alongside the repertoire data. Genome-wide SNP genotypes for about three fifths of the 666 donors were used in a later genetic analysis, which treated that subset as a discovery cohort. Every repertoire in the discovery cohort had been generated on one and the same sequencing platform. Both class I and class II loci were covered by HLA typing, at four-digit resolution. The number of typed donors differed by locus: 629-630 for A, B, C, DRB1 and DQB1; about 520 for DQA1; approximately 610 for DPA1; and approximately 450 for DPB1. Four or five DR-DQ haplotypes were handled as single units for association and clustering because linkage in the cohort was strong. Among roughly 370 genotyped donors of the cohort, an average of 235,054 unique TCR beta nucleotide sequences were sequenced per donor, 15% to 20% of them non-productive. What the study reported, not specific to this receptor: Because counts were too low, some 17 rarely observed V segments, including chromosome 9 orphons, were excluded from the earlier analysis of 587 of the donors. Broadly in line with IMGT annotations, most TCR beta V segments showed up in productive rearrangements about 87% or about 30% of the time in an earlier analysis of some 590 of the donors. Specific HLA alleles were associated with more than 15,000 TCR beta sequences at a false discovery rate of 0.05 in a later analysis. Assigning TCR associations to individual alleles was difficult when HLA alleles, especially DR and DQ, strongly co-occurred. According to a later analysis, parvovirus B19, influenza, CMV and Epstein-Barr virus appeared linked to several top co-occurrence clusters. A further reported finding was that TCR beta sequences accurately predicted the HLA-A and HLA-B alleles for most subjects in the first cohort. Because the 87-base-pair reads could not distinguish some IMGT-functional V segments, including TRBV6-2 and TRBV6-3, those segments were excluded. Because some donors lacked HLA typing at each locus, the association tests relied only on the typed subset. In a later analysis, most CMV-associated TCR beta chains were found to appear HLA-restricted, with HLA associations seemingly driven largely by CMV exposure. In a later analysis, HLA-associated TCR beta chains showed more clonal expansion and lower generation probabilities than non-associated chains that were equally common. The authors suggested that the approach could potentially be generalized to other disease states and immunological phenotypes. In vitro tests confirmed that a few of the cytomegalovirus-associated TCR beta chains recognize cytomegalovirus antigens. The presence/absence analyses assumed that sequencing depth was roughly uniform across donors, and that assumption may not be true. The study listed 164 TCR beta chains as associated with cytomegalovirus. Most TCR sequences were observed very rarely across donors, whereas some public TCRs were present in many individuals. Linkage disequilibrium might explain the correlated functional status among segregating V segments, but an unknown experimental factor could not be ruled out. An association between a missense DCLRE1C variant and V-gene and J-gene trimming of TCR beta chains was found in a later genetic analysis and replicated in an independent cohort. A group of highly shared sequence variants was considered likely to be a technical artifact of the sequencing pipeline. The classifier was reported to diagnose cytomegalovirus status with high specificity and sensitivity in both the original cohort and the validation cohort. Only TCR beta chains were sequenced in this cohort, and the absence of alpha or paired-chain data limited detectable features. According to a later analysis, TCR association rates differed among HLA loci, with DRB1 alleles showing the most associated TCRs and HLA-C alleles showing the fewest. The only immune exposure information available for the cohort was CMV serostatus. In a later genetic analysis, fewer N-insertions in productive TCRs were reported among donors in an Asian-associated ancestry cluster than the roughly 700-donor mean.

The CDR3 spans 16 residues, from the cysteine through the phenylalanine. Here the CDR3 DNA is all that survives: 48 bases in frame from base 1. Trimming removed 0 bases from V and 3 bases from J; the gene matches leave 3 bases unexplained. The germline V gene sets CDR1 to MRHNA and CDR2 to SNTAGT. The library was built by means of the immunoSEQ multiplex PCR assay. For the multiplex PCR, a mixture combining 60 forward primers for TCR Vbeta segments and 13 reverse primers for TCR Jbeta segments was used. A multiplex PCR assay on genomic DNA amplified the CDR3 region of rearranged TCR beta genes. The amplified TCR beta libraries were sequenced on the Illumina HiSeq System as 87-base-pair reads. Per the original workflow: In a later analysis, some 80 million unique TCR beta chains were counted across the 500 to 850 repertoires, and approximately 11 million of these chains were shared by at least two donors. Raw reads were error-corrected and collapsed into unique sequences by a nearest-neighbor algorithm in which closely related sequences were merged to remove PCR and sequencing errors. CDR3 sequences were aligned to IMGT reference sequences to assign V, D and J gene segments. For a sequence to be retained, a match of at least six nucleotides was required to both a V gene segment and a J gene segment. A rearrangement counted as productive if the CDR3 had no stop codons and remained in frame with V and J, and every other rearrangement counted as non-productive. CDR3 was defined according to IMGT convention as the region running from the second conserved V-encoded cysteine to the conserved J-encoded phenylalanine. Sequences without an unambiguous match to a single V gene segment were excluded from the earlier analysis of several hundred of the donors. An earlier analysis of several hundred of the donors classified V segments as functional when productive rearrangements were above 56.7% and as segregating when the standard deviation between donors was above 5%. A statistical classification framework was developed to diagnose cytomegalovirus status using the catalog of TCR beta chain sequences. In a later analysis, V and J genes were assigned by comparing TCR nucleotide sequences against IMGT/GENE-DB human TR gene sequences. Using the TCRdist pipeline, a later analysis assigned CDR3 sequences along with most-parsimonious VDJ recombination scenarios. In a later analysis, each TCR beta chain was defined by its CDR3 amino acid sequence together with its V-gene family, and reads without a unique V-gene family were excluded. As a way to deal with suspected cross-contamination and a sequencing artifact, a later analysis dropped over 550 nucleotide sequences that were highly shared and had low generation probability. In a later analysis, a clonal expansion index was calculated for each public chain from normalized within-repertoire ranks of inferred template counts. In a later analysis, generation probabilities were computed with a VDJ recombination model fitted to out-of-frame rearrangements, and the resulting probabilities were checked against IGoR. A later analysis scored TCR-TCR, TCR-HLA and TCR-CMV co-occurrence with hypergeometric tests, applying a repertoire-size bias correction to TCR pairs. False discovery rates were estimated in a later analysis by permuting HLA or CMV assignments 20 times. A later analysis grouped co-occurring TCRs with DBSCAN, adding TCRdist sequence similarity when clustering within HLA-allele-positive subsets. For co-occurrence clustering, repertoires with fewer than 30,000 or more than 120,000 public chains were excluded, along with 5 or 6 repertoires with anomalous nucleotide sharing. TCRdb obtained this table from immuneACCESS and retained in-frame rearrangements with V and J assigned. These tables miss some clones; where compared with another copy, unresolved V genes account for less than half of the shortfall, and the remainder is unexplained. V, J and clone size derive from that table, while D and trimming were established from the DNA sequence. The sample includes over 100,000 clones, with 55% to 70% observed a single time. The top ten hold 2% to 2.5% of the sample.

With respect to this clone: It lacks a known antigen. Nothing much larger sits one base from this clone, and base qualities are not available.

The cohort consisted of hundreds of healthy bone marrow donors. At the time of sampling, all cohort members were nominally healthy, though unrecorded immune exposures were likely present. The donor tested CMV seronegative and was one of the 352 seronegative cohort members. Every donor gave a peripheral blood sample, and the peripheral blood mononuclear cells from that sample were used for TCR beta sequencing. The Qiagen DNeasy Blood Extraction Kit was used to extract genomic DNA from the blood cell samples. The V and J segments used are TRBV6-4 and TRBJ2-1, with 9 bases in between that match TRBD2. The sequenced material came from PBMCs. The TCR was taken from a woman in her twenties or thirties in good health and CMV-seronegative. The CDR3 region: CASSDSISGSYNEQFF. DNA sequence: TGTGCCAGCAGTGACTCGATTAGCGGGAGCTACAATGAGCAGTTCTTC.